This T cell receptor beta chain was identified in a study of spatial heterogeneity in lung cancer. Time point specified: blood at routine non-recurrence follow-up after resection. This clonotype was seen a handful of times. TCRdb itself ran the 5' RACE reads through MiXCR, one entry per CDR3 protein. The table includes about 120,000 distinct CDR3 sequences, 10% to 12% detected once. The V gene lost 4 bases and the J gene lost 2 bases, with 14 bases spanning the gap. This CDR3 has 15 amino acids. CDR1 is SNHLY, CDR2 FYNNEI, per germline. Sequencing used PBMCs, obtained at follow-up. The chain carries TRBV2 and TRBJ2-5; unclear D gene. The receptor was isolated from a female donor with early-stage non-small cell lung cancer. This CDR3 is CASSVQAGPQETQYF. Written as DNA, the CDR3 is TGTGCCAGCAGTGTTCAGGCAGGACCGCAAGAGACCCAGTACTTC.